This is a list of T cell receptor beta chains from one sample in a study of T cells in Graves' hyperthyroidism and ophthalmopathy. TCRdb reprocessed the multiplex PCR reads with MiXCR, giving one entry per CDR3 protein. Of around 300,000 distinct CDR3 sequences listed, approximately 19% are singletons. The sequenced sample was blood. Receptors were obtained from a man aged 45-65 years with Graves' ophthalmopathy. Both conserved end residues are part of each CDR3. Fields, in order: J gene, V gene, D gene, clone size, CDR3 protein, CDR3 DNA. D genes are given only for firm matches. Some rows mark clone size as missing; the rest say once, few, many or name a class of expanded clone.

>TRBJ2-3|TRBV5-1|TRBD2|NA
CVSSLIGSGNTDTQYF
TGCGTCAGCAGCTTGATCGGCAGCGGGAACACAGATACGCAGTATTTT
>TRBJ2-7|TRBV20-1|TRBD1|few
CSAMTGGPEQYF
TGCAGTGCTATGACAGGGGGCCCCGAGCAGTACTTC
>TRBJ1-4|TRBV6-1|NA|many
CASSESWDEKLFF
TGTGCCAGCAGTGAATCGTGGGACGAAAAACTGTTTTTT
>TRBJ1-1|TRBV20-1|NA|many
CSATPPTGYTEAFF
TGCAGTGCGACCCCCCCAACCGGTTACACTGAAGCTTTCTTT
>TRBJ2-3|TRBV28|NA|many
CASSLWRGPGTDTQYF
TGTGCCAGCAGTTTATGGCGCGGGCCGGGCACAGATACGCAGTATTTT
>TRBJ2-5|TRBV7-9|TRBD1|NA
CASSGRTGQGQETQYF
TGTGCCAGCAGCGGGCGGACAGGGCAGGGCCAAGAGACCCAGTACTTC
>TRBJ1-2|TRBV29-1|NA|few
CSAGDGTNYGYTF
TGCAGCGCCGGGGACGGAACTAACTATGGCTACACCTTC
>TRBJ2-3|TRBV11-2|TRBD2|NA
CASSLVAAGARTDTQYF
TGTGCCAGCAGCTTAGTTGCAGCGGGAGCGCGCACAGATACGCAGTATTTT
>TRBJ2-5|TRBV7-8|NA|many
CASSLGSTLENQETQYF
TGTGCCAGCAGCTTGGGGTCTACACTAGAAAATCAAGAGACCCAGTACTTC
>TRBJ2-1|TRBV29-1|NA|NA
CGVVPYNEQFF
TGCGGCGTTGTGCCCTACAATGAGCAGTTCTTC
>TRBJ2-3|TRBV11-3|NA|NA
CASSLEVWGQIDTQYF
TGTGCCAGCAGCTTAGAGGTGTGGGGGCAAATAGATACGCAGTATTTT
>TRBJ2-4|TRBV7-9|NA|many
CASSLDRAKNIQYF
TGTGCCAGCAGCTTAGACAGAGCCAAAAACATTCAGTACTTC
>TRBJ2-7|TRBV12-3/TRBV12-4|TRBD1|many
CASSWEDRGGQYF
TGTGCCAGCAGTTGGGAGGACAGGGGTGGGCAGTACTTC
>TRBJ2-6|TRBV9|TRBD2|NA
CASSGSTSGRTGANVLTF
TGTGCCAGCAGCGGATCGACTAGCGGGAGAACTGGGGCCAACGTCCTGACTTTC
>TRBJ1-5|TRBV20-1|TRBD1|NA
CSARATTGGVQPQHF
TGCAGTGCTAGAGCCACTACAGGGGGTGTGCAGCCCCAGCATTTT
>TRBJ2-2|TRBV27|NA|NA
CASSPLGRTPGELFF
TGTGCCAGCAGTCCTCTAGGCCGGACGCCCGGGGAGCTGTTTTTT
>TRBJ1-1|TRBV27|TRBD1|few
CASSSTGGETEAFF
TGTGCCAGCAGTTCGACAGGGGGGGAGACTGAAGCTTTCTTT